The 27 T cell receptor beta chains presented below share a single source sample, sequenced in a study of T cells in Graves' hyperthyroidism and ophthalmopathy. Amplification yielded TCR beta CDR3 regions, with RNA transcripts as the source. The primer set for the first-round RT-PCR of the TCR CDR3 was HTBI. MiXCR, run by TCRdb on the multiplex PCR reads, gives a single entry per CDR3 protein. The table records around 520,000 distinct CDR3 sequences, about 24% of them present only once. The sample was blood. The source is a woman younger than 45 with Graves' ophthalmopathy.

In this sample, this clonotype turned up many times. The chain combines TRBV27 with TRBJ1-1, with unresolved D. The CDR3 is 13 residues long. The ends were cut back, 5 bases at V and 5 bases at J, with 12 bases in the middle. CDR1 and CDR2 (germline): MNHEY, SMNVEV (reference sequence). The CDR3 DNA reads as TGTGCCAGCAGTCCCACGCCCATTACTGAAGCTTTCTTT. Protein product: CASSPTPITEAFF.

Ten or more counts support this clonotype. The genes are TRBV5-1 and TRBJ2-7, with D perhaps TRBD1 (6 bases). From germline, CDR1 is SGHRS and CDR2 YFSETQ. Trimming left V 7 bases short and J 4 bases short, with 12 bases between. The CDR3 covers 12 residues. CDR3 amino acids: CASADSKYEQYF. CDR3 in DNA: TGCGCCAGCGCGGACAGTAAATACGAGCAGTACTTC.

The sample holds many counts of this clonotype. The rearrangement joins TRBV29-1 to TRBJ2-2; TRBD1 matches 8 bases. Germline CDR1 reads SQVTM; CDR2 reads ANQGSEA. The V gene end was trimmed by 7 bases and the J gene end by 6 bases; junction bases not matched to a gene: 4. The CDR3 consists of 12 residues. In nucleotides, the CDR3 is TGCAGCGGGACAGGGTTGGCCGGGGAGCTGTTTTTT. This codes for CSGTGLAGELFF.

With respect to this clonotype: This may be a read error, as it is one base from a much larger clone. CDR3 coding DNA: TGTGCCAGCAGCAAATCGGGGACACAGGGCGAGCAGTGCTTC. The encoded protein is CASSKSGTQGEQCF. This chain connects TRBV7-9 to TRBJ2-7, with a weak D call TRBD1 (6 bases). The CDR3 consists of 14 residues. The germline CDR1 and CDR2 sequences are SEHNR and FQNEAQ (reference sequence). The full variable domain, its missing parts supplied by reference TRBV7-9 and TRBJ2-7, is DTGVSQNPRHKITKRGQNVTFRCDPISEHNRLYWYRQTLGQGPEFLTYFQNEAQLEKSRLLSDRFSAERPKGSFSTLEIQRTEQGDSAMYLCASSKSGTQGEQCFGPGTRLTVT.

This clonotype was seen a handful of times. A read error is possible here, since a much larger clone lies one base away. The J gene is TRBJ1-2, the V gene TRBV30; the D is unclear. CDR1 and CDR2 (germline): GTSNPN, SVGIG (reference sequence). Trimming shortened V by 1 base and J by 7 bases, and 19 bases separated the two germline ends. The CDR3 extends over 15 amino acids. The CDR3 bases are TGTGCCTGGAGTGGGACTGGCCGATCACACTGTGGCTACACCTTC. Amino acids: CAWSGTGRSHCGYTF.

This clonotype showed up many times. The V gene is TRBV7-6, the J gene TRBJ2-7; D not resolved. The germline V gene encodes CDR1 SGHVS and CDR2 FNYEAQ. CDR3 length: 12 amino acids. The V end was cut by 4 bases, the J end by 1 base, with 5 bases between. The chain's CDR3 is CASSSPSYEQYF. The CDR3 bases are TGTGCCAGCAGCTCCCCTTCCTACGAGCAGTACTTC.

This clonotype has at least ten counts. The chain uses TRBV12-3 or TRBV12-4 and TRBJ2-4; D is perhaps TRBD2 (5 bases). With 2 bases removed from V and 0 bases from J, the gap between germline ends came to 8 bases. CDR3 size: 15 residues. The CDR3 coding sequence is TGTGCCAGCAGTTTAAGAGGACTAGCCAAAAACATTCAGTACTTC. It encodes CASSLRGLAKNIQYF.

The V gene is TRBV12-3 or TRBV12-4, the J gene TRBJ2-2; a weak D match, TRBD1 (5 bases). The CDR3 is 15 amino acids. Trimming removed 3 bases from V and 4 bases from J, with 12 bases in between. CDR3: CASSFLGRSTGELFF. CDR3 nucleotides: TGTGCCAGCAGTTTTCTGGGGCGTAGCACCGGGGAGCTGTTTTTT.

V gene TRBV12-5 combines with J gene TRBJ2-7; a weak D match, TRBD1 (5 bases). The germline gives CDR1 LGHNT, CDR2 FRNRAP. CDR3 length: 16 residues. Trimming left V 7 bases short and J 5 bases short, with 24 bases between. In nucleotides, the CDR3 is TGTGCTAGTGCCCCACCCCCGGCAGGGCTTAAACACGAGCAGTACGTC. Translating gives CASAPPPAGLKHEQYV.

This chain connects TRBV27 to TRBJ2-7, with D possibly being TRBD2 (6 bases). Germline V gives CDR1 MNHEY, CDR2 SMNVEV (reference sequence). The CDR3 consists of 15 residues. Trimming took off 6 bases at V and 0 bases at J, with 15 bases between the two ends. This chain's CDR3 is CASRLQSGGSYEQYF. The CDR3 nucleotides read TGTGCCAGCAGACTCCAGTCCGGGGGCTCCTACGAGCAGTACTTC.

The chain combines TRBV6-1 with TRBJ2-5; tentative D call: TRBD2 (6 bases). Trimming cost V 6 bases and J 1 base, with 9 bases left between them. Per germline, CDR1 MNHNS and CDR2 SASEGT. CDR3 length: 13 amino acids. The CDR3 here is CASRLATQETQYF. The CDR3 bases are TGTGCCAGCAGGCTAGCGACCCAAGAGACCCAGTACTTC.

At least ten counts were recorded for this clonotype. The rearrangement uses TRBV2 and TRBJ2-6; 7 nucleotides match TRBD2. Germline loops: CDR1 SNHLY, CDR2 FYNNEI. This CDR3 region has 14 residues. Losses at the gene ends were 6 bases for V and 3 bases for J; bases not matched to a gene: 2. DNA for the CDR3: TGTGCCAGCAGGTCTAGCGGTGGGGCCAACGTCCTGACTTTC. Translation gives CASRSSGGANVLTF.

This clonotype was seen many times. At one end the junction does not follow the germline gene, possibly because of a read error. The chain employs TRBV6-1 and TRBJ2-7, with TRBD2 matching 8 bases. The CDR3 has 12 amino acids. Germline assignment: CDR1 MNHNS and CDR2 SASEGT. The chain's CDR3 is CASSDLRGANHF. The CDR3 DNA sequence: TGTGCCAGCAGTGACCTGCGGGGGGCGAACCACTTC.

This chain connects TRBV19 to TRBJ2-5; D possibly uses TRBD1 or TRBD2 (6 bases each). CDR1 is LNHDA, CDR2 SQIVND, per germline (reference sequence). This CDR3 comprises 15 residues. The V gene lost 0 bases and the J gene lost 5 bases, with 13 bases spanning the gap. Here the CDR3 reads CASSIDLGGFETQYF. CDR3 in DNA: TGTGCCAGTAGTATAGATTTGGGGGGCTTCGAGACCCAGTACTTC.

The chain carries TRBV10-3 and TRBJ2-7; D assignment may be TRBD1 or TRBD2 (6 bases each). In germline, CDR1 is ENHRY, CDR2 SYGVKD. This CDR3 contains 16 residues. The V end lost 0 bases, the J end lost 6 bases, and 18 bases lay between the germline ends. This CDR3 reads CAISESFWGAGLEQYF. CDR3 in DNA: TGTGCCATCAGTGAGTCCTTTTGGGGGGCTGGCCTCGAGCAGTACTTC.

This clonotype was detected many times. J is TRBJ2-5 and V is TRBV27; 11 bases are shared with TRBD2. The junction had 11 bases not matched to a gene; V was cut back by 1 base and J by 4 bases. The CDR3 has 18 residues. Germline CDR1 reads MNHEY; CDR2 reads SMNVEV (reference sequence). DNA of the CDR3: TGTGCCAGCAGTTTATTCCCTCTAGCGGGGGGAATTTCAGAGACCCAGTACTTC. Its translation is CASSLFPLAGGISETQYF.

The V gene is TRBV30, the J gene TRBJ1-5, with D perhaps matching TRBD1 (5 bases). In germline, CDR1 is GTSNPN, CDR2 SVGIG (reference sequence). This CDR3 region has 12 residues. The V end lost 2 bases, the J end lost 6 bases, and 8 bases lay between the germline ends. CDR3 bases: TGTGCCTGGAGTTCAGGGACTCAGCCCCAGCATTTT. Translating gives CAWSSGTQPQHF.

This clonotype was detected many times. The CDR3 here is CSARSPRGLAREQYF. CDR3 in DNA: TGCAGTGCTAGAAGTCCCAGGGGGCTGGCCCGCGAGCAGTACTTC. The chain recombines TRBV20-1 with TRBJ2-7, with 8 bases fitting TRBD1. With 2 bases clipped from V and 6 bases from J, the junction kept 12 bases outside the gene matches. The CDR3 consists of 15 residues. The germline V gene has CDR1 DFQATT and CDR2 SNEGSKA (reference sequence).

V and J are TRBV13 and TRBJ2-5, with D possibly matching TRBD1 (7 bases). V shed 5 bases and J shed 4 bases, with 17 bases lying between them. Germline CDR1 PRHDT, CDR2 FYEKMQ (reference sequence). The CDR3 extends over 15 amino acids. The CDR3 loop is CASSRQAGGGETQYF. CDR3 DNA sequence: TGTGCCAGCAGCCGCCAGGCAGGGGGAGGAGAGACCCAGTACTTC.

This clonotype was picked up a small number of times. This chain joins TRBV27 and TRBJ2-7; D is unclear. Germline CDR1 MNHEY, CDR2 SMNVEV (reference sequence). Between the trimmed V and J ends, which lost 7 bases and 0 bases, there was a span of 16 bases. The CDR3 extends over 15 amino acids. For the CDR3, the DNA is TGTGCCAGCACCCACGATCCCCGTAGCTCCTACGAGCAGTACTTC. Residues: CASTHDPRSSYEQYF.

This clonotype was counted ten times or more. This chain connects TRBV4-2 to TRBJ1-3; 8 bases are shared with TRBD1. With V trimmed by 4 bases and J by 0 bases, 5 bases remained unmatched. Per the germline V gene, CDR1 is LGHNA and CDR2 is YNFKEQ. The CDR3 runs 16 residues. Here the CDR3 DNA reads TGTGCCAGCAGCCGACAGGGGACCTACTCTGGAAACACCATATATTTT. Its translation is CASSRQGTYSGNTIYF.

This clonotype occurred many times. CDR3 region: CASSLGTDTQYF. The CDR3 DNA reads as TGTGCCAGCAGCTTGGGAACAGATACGCAGTATTTT. The rearrangement uses TRBV11-1 and TRBJ2-3, with D uncertain. Germline loops: CDR1 SGHAT, CDR2 FQDESV (reference sequence). V dropped 3 bases and J dropped 3 bases, with 4 bases sitting between them. The CDR3 spans 12 residues.

This clonotype turned up a few times. V usage is TRBV4-1 and J usage is TRBJ1-1, with D perhaps TRBD1 (5 bases). The CDR3 totals 15 residues. Between the trimmed V and J ends, which lost 4 bases and 0 bases, there was a span of 12 bases. The germline V gene encodes CDR1 MGHRA and CDR2 YSYEKL. CDR3 coding DNA: TGCGCCAGCAGCCCCGGGACCTTCATGAACACTGAAGCTTTCTTT. Translated, it gives CASSPGTFMNTEAFF.

The chain couples TRBV5-1 to TRBJ2-2, with 8 nucleotides matching TRBD2. Germline V gene lookup returns CDR1 SGHRS and CDR2 YFSETQ. This CDR3 region has 14 residues. V shed 3 bases and J 6 bases; nucleotides not matched to a gene: 4. For the CDR3, the DNA is TGCGCCAGCAGCTCGACAGCGGGGGCCGGGGAGCTGTTTTTT. Translating it yields CASSSTAGAGELFF.

This CDR3 reads CASSLDGRDTGELFF. CDR3 DNA sequence: TGCGCCAGCAGCTTGGACGGTCGGGACACCGGGGAGCTGTTTTTT. This rearrangement joins TRBV5-1 to TRBJ2-2; no clear D. The germline V and J ends were trimmed by 0 bases and 3 bases, with 9 bases remaining between them. Germline lookup yields CDR1 SGHRS and CDR2 YFSETQ. The CDR3 is made up of 15 amino acids. The full variable domain, completed using reference TRBV5-1 and TRBJ2-2, is KAGVTQTPRYLIKTRGQQVTLSCSPISGHRSVSWYQQTPGQGLQFLFEYFSETQRNKGNFPGRFSGRQFSNSRSEMNVSTLELGDSALYLCASSLDGRDTGELFFGEGSRLTVL.

The chain carries TRBV6-1 and TRBJ1-3, with D possibly being TRBD1 (5 bases). From germline, CDR1 is MNHNS and CDR2 SASEGT. Trimming cost V 9 bases and J 4 bases, with 16 bases left between them. The CDR3 is 14 residues long. The CDR3 is CASLRGSEGNTIYF. As DNA, the CDR3 is TGTGCCAGTTTAAGGGGTTCGGAGGGAAACACCATATATTTT.

This clonotype was seen more than once but under ten times. The rearrangement uses TRBV6-1 and TRBJ2-5; maybe TRBD2 (7 bases). The CDR3 is 16 residues long. The V end lost 1 base, the J end lost 0 bases, and 12 bases lay between the germline ends. Germline CDR1 reads MNHNS; CDR2 reads SASEGT. In DNA form, the CDR3 reads TGTGCCAGCAGTGAAGGGGCGGGGGCGTACCAAGAGACCCAGTACTTC. Translating it yields CASSEGAGAYQETQYF.